Shown below are 21 T cell receptor beta chains from a single sample sequenced in a study of cytomegalovirus exposure and HLA in healthy donors. Primers included in the PCR were 60 Vbeta and 13 Jbeta primers. Here immunoSEQ multiplex PCR was the method, and the copy in TCRdb shows in-frame clones only, minus some. The table shows roughly 150,000 clones, with 73% occurring only once. Specimen: PBMCs. These receptors came from a woman under 30 in good health and CMV-seropositive.

The chain joins TRBV19 to TRBJ1-2; 7 bases match TRBD1. This CDR3 has 15 amino acids. Germline loops: CDR1 LNHDA, CDR2 SQIVND (reference sequence). After removal of 10 bases from V and 6 bases from J, the junction contained 17 bases not matched to a gene. CDR3 region: CATTPMGRGFHGYTF. The CDR3, as DNA: TGTGCCACCACCCCGATGGGCAGGGGGTTTCATGGCTACACCTTC. Filled out from reference TRBV19 and TRBJ1-2, the complete variable domain reads DGGITQSPKYLFRKEGQNVTLSCEQNLNHDAMYWYRQDPGQGLRLIYYSQIVNDFQKGDIAEGYSVSREKKESFPLTVTSAQKNPTAFYLCATTPMGRGFHGYTFGSGTRLTVV.

The chain combines TRBV4-3 with TRBJ2-3; the match to TRBD1 covers 8 bases. This CDR3 has 16 residues. From germline, CDR1 is LGHNA and CDR2 YSLEER. V lost 0 bases to trimming and J lost 3 bases; unmatched junction nucleotides: 5. The DNA for the CDR3 is TGCGCCAGCAGCCAAGATAGAGGACAGGGTACAGATACGCAGTATTTT. Protein sequence: CASSQDRGQGTDTQYF.

This clone was seen more than once but under ten times. V is TRBV5-5 and J is TRBJ1-6, with 9 nucleotides matching TRBD1. CDR1 is SGHKS, CDR2 YYEKEE, per germline (reference sequence). J was trimmed by 1 base and V by 3 bases; bases with no gene match: 2. The length of the CDR3 is 16 residues. CDR3 region: CASSYGTGSYNSPLHF. The DNA for the CDR3 is TGTGCCAGCAGCTACGGGACAGGGTCCTATAATTCACCCCTCCACTTT.

The chain is built from TRBV30 and TRBJ2-2; the D gene is possibly TRBD2 (6 bases). Germline V lookup: CDR1 GTSNPN, CDR2 SVGIG (reference sequence). The V and J ends lost 5 bases and 6 bases respectively, with 10 bases between them. The CDR3 extends over 12 amino acids. CDR3 loop: CAWGGESGELFF. The CDR3 bases are TGTGCCTGGGGAGGGGAATCCGGGGAGCTGTTTTTT.

The CDR3 protein is CASSPGGSGANVLTF. The CDR3 DNA follows: TGTGCCAGCAGTCCAGGGGGAAGTGGGGCCAACGTCCTGACTTTC. The genes are TRBV6-6 and TRBJ2-6; 7 bases map to TRBD1. Germline assignment: CDR1 MNHNY and CDR2 SVGAGI (reference sequence). The CDR3 extends over 15 amino acids. V lost 5 bases, J lost 3 bases, and 4 bases stayed unmatched.

This clone was picked up one time. The chain employs TRBV7-6 and TRBJ2-2; TRBD1 aligns across 9 bases. CDR3 length: 15 amino acids. The germline CDR1 and CDR2 sequences are SGHVS and FNYEAQ. The junction had 7 bases not matched to a gene; V was cut back by 4 bases and J by 7 bases. The CDR3 DNA reads TGTGCCAGCAGCTCCCTGGACAGGGGACACGGGGAGCTGTTTTTT. Translated: CASSSLDRGHGELFF.

The chain's CDR3 is CATSTLSGGYEQYF. CDR3 bases: TGTGCCACCAGCACACTCAGCGGGGGCTACGAGCAGTACTTC. J is TRBJ2-7 and V is TRBV15; 8 bases line up with TRBD2. The junction had 5 bases not matched to a gene; V was cut back by 4 bases and J by 3 bases. In germline, CDR1 is LNHNV, CDR2 YYDKDF (reference sequence). The CDR3 contains 14 residues. Complete variable domain (other parts from reference TRBV15 and TRBJ2-7): DAMVIQNPRYQVTQFGKPVTLSCSQTLNHNVMYWYQQKSSQAPKLLFHYYDKDFNNEADTPDNFQSRRPNTSFCFLDIRSPGLGDTAMYLCATSTLSGGYEQYFGPGTRLTVT.

The rearrangement uses TRBV27 and TRBJ1-5; D unresolved. V dropped 5 bases and J dropped 1 base, with 15 bases sitting between them. The CDR3 length is 16 residues. Germline V gives CDR1 MNHEY, CDR2 SMNVEV (reference sequence). CDR3 protein: CASSKSRGYSNQPQHF. CDR3 in DNA: TGTGCCAGCAGTAAGTCCAGAGGCTACAGCAATCAGCCCCAGCATTTT.

The rearrangement uses TRBV20-1 and TRBJ2-1; 9 bases match TRBD1. This CDR3 is built from 11 residues. Per germline, CDR1 DFQATT and CDR2 SNEGSKA (reference sequence). The ends lost 7 bases at V and 7 bases at J; junction bases unmatched: 2. The CDR3 bases are TGCAGTGTGACAGGGGGAAATGAGCAGTTCTTC. Residues: CSVTGGNEQFF.

The chain links TRBV5-4 to TRBJ2-5; no firm D call. Trimming left V 1 base short and J 5 bases short, with 6 bases between. This CDR3 region has 12 residues. Looked up from germline, CDR1 is SGHNT and CDR2 is YYREEE (reference sequence). The CDR3 spells CASSLSEETQYF. CDR3 nucleotides: TGTGCCAGCAGCTTGTCCGAGGAGACCCAGTACTTC.

With regard to this clone: Germline is not matched at one junction end, which may reflect a read error. V usage is TRBV7-9 and J usage is TRBJ2-2; possible D gene TRBD2, 5 bases. Germline V lookup: CDR1 SEHNR, CDR2 FQNEAQ (reference sequence). This CDR3 has 14 residues. CDR3 in amino acids: CSSSSPSNTGELFF. The CDR3 nucleotides are TGTTCCAGCAGCTCGCCTAGCAACACCGGGGAGCTGTTTTTT.

This clone has a single count. The chain combines TRBV19 with TRBJ2-1, with D possibly being TRBD2 (5 bases). V lost 8 bases, J lost 0 bases, and 11 bases lay in between. The CDR3 runs 14 residues. The germline gives CDR1 LNHDA, CDR2 SQIVND (reference sequence). The CDR3 DNA reads as TGTGCCAGTCACATTGGGAGCTCCTACAATGAGCAGTTCTTC. Its translation is CASHIGSSYNEQFF.

V usage is TRBV7-2 and J usage is TRBJ2-2; D gene ambiguous. Looked up from germline, CDR1 is SGHTA and CDR2 is FQGNSA. CDR3 length equals 12 residues. V dropped 5 bases and J dropped 8 bases, with 9 bases sitting between them. This CDR3 reads CASSPMSGELFF. The DNA for the CDR3 is TGTGCCAGCAGCCCCATGTCAGGGGAGCTGTTTTTT.

This clone was counted only a few times. V and J are TRBV13 and TRBJ1-1; D not resolved. Germline values: CDR1 PRHDT, CDR2 FYEKMQ (reference sequence). The CDR3 runs 14 residues. Trimming removed 2 bases at V and 5 bases at J, with 12 bases between. The DNA of the CDR3 is TGTGCCAGCAGCTTACTAGCGCAGGTTACTGAAGCTTTCTTT. Protein product: CASSLLAQVTEAFF.

The sample holds one count of this clone. The chain has TRBV4-2 and TRBJ1-1; D is undetermined. This CDR3 has 13 amino acids. Deletions cut 4 bases from V and 0 bases from J, with 6 bases between. CDR1 is LGHNA, CDR2 YNFKEQ, per germline. CDR3 DNA: TGTGCCAGCAGCCCCATCATGAACACTGAAGCTTTCTTT. Translating it yields CASSPIMNTEAFF.

This clone was recorded only once. The chain links TRBV19 to TRBJ2-7, with 9 bases matching TRBD1. The trim removed 5 bases at V and 5 bases at J, leaving 7 bases unmatched. Germline V gene data show CDR1 as LNHDA and CDR2 as SQIVND (reference sequence). This CDR3 comprises 14 residues. The CDR3 coding sequence is TGTGCCAGTAGTGATGGGACAGGGAAGAACGAGCAGTACTTC. Amino acid sequence: CASSDGTGKNEQYF.

The chain links TRBV7-9 to TRBJ2-7; 8 nucleotides align to TRBD2. Germline CDR1 SEHNR, CDR2 FQNEAQ (reference sequence). The CDR3 sequence is 16 residues long. V dropped 0 bases and J dropped 5; count of bases not matched to a gene: 9. CDR3 sequence reads: CASSLARAGDTHEQYF. In nucleotides, the CDR3 is TGTGCCAGCAGCTTAGCAAGAGCGGGGGACACACACGAGCAGTACTTC.

The rearrangement links TRBV7-2 to TRBJ2-5, with 8 bases lining up with TRBD1. Matching the DNA end better, TRBJ2-7 makes the J call doubtful. CDR1 and CDR2 (germline): SGHTA, FQGNSA. The CDR3 totals 15 residues. The CDR3 spells CASSQGTGPSYEQYF. Written as DNA, the CDR3 is TGTGCCAGCAGCCAGGGGACAGGCCCATCCTACGAGCAGTACTTC.

In DNA form, the CDR3 reads TGTGCCTGGGAGCCCGGGCAGGGGCTAGCCAAAAACATTCAGTACTTC. Protein: CAWEPGQGLAKNIQYF. The chain combines TRBV30 with TRBJ2-4, with D perhaps TRBD1 (6 bases). Germline CDR1 reads GTSNPN; CDR2 reads SVGIG (reference sequence). Between the trimmed V and J ends, which lost 5 bases and 0 bases, there was a span of 17 bases. The CDR3 totals 16 residues.

The chain recombines TRBV9 with TRBJ1-2; TRBD1 aligns across 8 bases. J was trimmed by 7 bases and V by 4 bases; bases with no gene match: 12. Germline-derived CDR1 and CDR2 are SGDLS and YYNGEE. The CDR3 runs 15 residues. The CDR3 sequence is CASSWGLGQGSGYTF. The CDR3 DNA follows: TGTGCCAGCAGCTGGGGCCTCGGACAGGGTAGTGGCTACACCTTC.

The chain is built from TRBV6-1 and TRBJ1-5, with no clear D. In germline, CDR1 is MNHNS, CDR2 SASEGT. CDR3 size: 13 residues. V shed 7 bases and J shed 6 bases, with 13 bases lying between them. The CDR3 region has the DNA TGTGCCAGCATCGGCAGCGGTAGTCAGCCCCAGCATTTT. It yields the protein CASIGSGSQPQHF.